Below, 23 T cell receptor beta chains from the same sample are listed, as sequenced in a study of metastatic and nonmetastatic thyroid tumors. TCRdb recomputed clones from the PCR reads via MiXCR. The sample lists around 40,000 clones; 25% to 30% were seen once. Not a single patient had been given any form of treatment at any point before undergoing thyroid surgery. The sample comprised blood. Source of these receptors: a female donor with papillary thyroid cancer or a benign thyroid nodule (not recorded which). Some clones in this sample may be carry-over from other donors' samples.

The table lists this clone with many counts. J is TRBJ1-1 and V is TRBV7-2; the D is unclear. Germline lookup yields CDR1 SGHTA and CDR2 FQGNSA. With 0 bases removed from V and 1 base from J, the gap between germline ends came to 12 bases. The CDR3 extends over 16 amino acids. CDR3 region: CASSLAAVAANTEAFF. In nucleotides, the CDR3 is TGTGCCAGCAGCTTAGCCGCTGTGGCGGCGAACACTGAAGCTTTCTTT.

This chain joins TRBV20-1 and TRBJ1-3; a possible D gene is TRBD1 (6 bases). Germline CDR1 is DFQATT and CDR2 is SNEGSKA (reference sequence). V was trimmed by 6 bases and J by 2 bases, leaving 11 bases between them. This CDR3 contains 13 residues. The CDR3 nucleotides read TGCAGTGCCAACAGGGATACTGGAAACACCATATATTTT. Protein product: CSANRDTGNTIYF.

Regarding this clone: With a much larger clone just one base away, this may be a read error. V is TRBV5-6 and J is TRBJ1-4; 7 bases are a match to TRBD1. Germline V CDR1 and CDR2: SGHDT, YYEEEE. The CDR3 runs 14 residues. CDR3 nucleotides: TGTTCCAGCAGCTACAGGGGAACTAATGAAAAACTGTTTTTT. Amino acid sequence: CSSSYRGTNEKLFF.

This clone turned up a few times. The gene calls are TRBV19 and TRBJ2-2; D remains unclear. The V end was cut by 5 bases, the J end by 3 bases, with 10 bases between. The CDR3 consists of 14 residues. The germline V gene encodes CDR1 LNHDA and CDR2 SQIVND (reference sequence). The CDR3 here is CASSPQTHTGELFF. The CDR3 coding sequence is TGTGCCAGTAGTCCCCAGACTCACACCGGGGAGCTGTTTTTT.

This clone was seen only once. V gene TRBV5-1 combines with J gene TRBJ2-5; 7 nucleotides agree with TRBD1. CDR3 length: 16 amino acids. After removal of 0 bases from V and 5 bases from J, the junction contained 10 bases not matched to a gene. CDR1 and CDR2 from the germline V gene are SGHRS and YFSETQ. The CDR3 protein is CASSLASGTVGETQYF. The CDR3 DNA is TGCGCCAGCAGCTTGGCCTCGGGGACAGTGGGGGAGACCCAGTACTTC.

This clone was counted many times. The chain carries TRBV18 and TRBJ2-3, with no clear D. V was trimmed by 5 bases and J by 6 bases, leaving 12 bases between them. Looked up from germline, CDR1 is KGHSH and CDR2 is LQKENI. This CDR3 has 13 amino acids. CDR3 loop: CASSARRDDTQYF. CDR3 coding DNA: TGTGCCAGCTCAGCACGAAGGGATGATACGCAGTATTTT.

This clone was seen more than once but under ten times. Given a much more abundant clone one base away, this may be a read error. No conserved phenylalanine or tryptophan is present at the end of the CDR3, so a read error is the likely explanation. The V call is TRBV20-1, the J call TRBJ1-5; D is perhaps TRBD1 (5 bases). Germline CDR1 is DFQATT and CDR2 is SNEGSKA (reference sequence). V shed 6 bases and J shed 7 bases, with 16 bases lying between them. The CDR3 covers 13 residues. CDR3 region: CSARTSTGQPQHS. The CDR3 region has the DNA TGCAGTGCCCGGACAAGCACGGGGCAGCCCCAGCATTCT.

A note on this clone: At one of its ends the junction is not consistent with the germline gene, which may arise from a read error. This chain links TRBV11-1 with TRBJ2-1; D perhaps matches TRBD2 (5 bases). The germline V gene encodes CDR1 SGHAT and CDR2 FQDESV (reference sequence). This CDR3 is built from 15 residues. The CDR3 DNA follows: TGCGCCAGCAGCCCGGGATCTCCCTTAGGAAATGAGCAGTTCTTC. This codes for CASSPGSPLGNEQFF.

In its sample, this clone was seen many times. A much larger clone differs from this one at a single base, so this may be a read error. Other DNA sequences within the sample encode an identical CDR3. This chain connects TRBV19 to TRBJ2-5, with TRBD1 as a possible D gene (5 bases). The germline CDR1 and CDR2 sequences are LNHDA and SQIVND (reference sequence). The CDR3 length is 13 residues. Trimming took 11 bases from V and 1 from J, leaving 14 bases between them. For the CDR3, the DNA is TGTGCCCGTACGAGCAGGGTCCAAGAGACCCAGTACTTC. Translated: CARTSRVQETQYF.

This clone was counted ten times or more. The rearrangement links TRBV7-9 to TRBJ1-5; 7 nucleotides match TRBD1. The CDR3 is made up of 15 amino acids. The V gene end was trimmed by 4 bases and the J gene end by 7 bases; junction bases not matched to a gene: 10. Germline V gene lookup returns CDR1 SEHNR and CDR2 FQNEAQ (reference sequence). The chain's CDR3 is CASSSSTGLYQPQHF. The CDR3 region has the DNA TGTGCCAGCAGCTCCTCGACAGGGCTTTACCAGCCCCAGCATTTT.

The chain employs TRBV28 and TRBJ1-2; maybe TRBD1 (5 bases). This CDR3 spans 15 amino acids. CDR1 is MDHEN and CDR2 is SYDVKM in the germline V gene. Trimming pared 6 bases from V and 7 bases from J, leaving 21 bases between. CDR3 sequence (DNA): TGTGCCAGCAGGGAAGGGAGCTGGGGGAGGGCTGGCTACACCTTC. Residues: CASREGSWGRAGYTF.

This chain joins TRBV4-2 and TRBJ2-6; D gene unclear. The CDR3 is 17 residues long. Trimming removed 1 base at V and 0 bases at J, with 10 bases between. CDR1 and CDR2 (germline): LGHNA, YNFKEQ. The CDR3 spells CASSQVQASSGANVLTF. The CDR3 coding sequence is TGTGCCAGCAGCCAAGTTCAGGCAAGCTCTGGGGCCAACGTCCTGACTTTC.

The chain couples TRBV19 to TRBJ1-6; 10 bases line up with TRBD1. This CDR3 has 14 residues. Per the germline V gene, CDR1 is LNHDA and CDR2 is SQIVND (reference sequence). Trimming at V came to 6 bases and at J to 7 bases, leaving 3 bases not matched to a gene. The CDR3 DNA is TGTGCCAGTAGGCCGGGACAGGGGAATTCACCCCTCCACTTT. As protein: CASRPGQGNSPLHF.

V usage is TRBV27 and J usage is TRBJ2-1; 10 bases fit TRBD1. CDR1 and CDR2 from the germline V gene are MNHEY and SMNVEV (reference sequence). The CDR3 spans 15 residues. Trimming cost V 2 bases and J 6 bases; bases outside gene matches: 4. This chain's CDR3 is CASSLRQGAGNEQFF. The DNA of the CDR3 is TGTGCCAGCAGTTTAAGACAGGGGGCAGGCAATGAGCAGTTCTTC.

This clone has at least ten counts. Here the CDR3 DNA reads TGTGCCAGCAGTGAAGCCAGGGGATCCCCATATAATTCACCCCTCCACTTT. It encodes CASSEARGSPYNSPLHF. J is TRBJ1-6 and V is TRBV2; a weak D match, TRBD1 (6 bases). Germline lookup yields CDR1 SNHLY and CDR2 FYNNEI. CDR3 length equals 17 residues. Trimming stripped 0 bases from V and 4 bases from J, with 13 bases between.

This clone was seen ten or more times. The chain couples TRBV20-1 to TRBJ1-2; D is perhaps TRBD1 (5 bases). This CDR3 is built from 15 residues. Trimming cost V 0 bases and J 5 bases, with 16 bases left between them. Germline CDR1 is DFQATT and CDR2 is SNEGSKA (reference sequence). The CDR3: CSARDEGKGYYGYTF. CDR3 nucleotides: TGCAGTGCTAGAGACGAGGGGAAGGGTTATTATGGCTACACCTTC.

The chain couples TRBV27 to TRBJ2-1; D is unresolved. Trimming pared 7 bases from V and 8 bases from J, leaving 12 bases between. There are 12 residues in the CDR3. CDR1 and CDR2 (germline): MNHEY, SMNVEV (reference sequence). Here the CDR3 reads CASTTVGYEQFF. The CDR3 nucleotides are TGTGCCAGCACCACTGTGGGGTATGAGCAGTTCTTC.

The V gene is TRBV6-1, the J gene TRBJ2-2, with 8 bases identical to TRBD2. Trimming cost V 10 bases and J 6 bases; bases outside gene matches: 7. CDR1 is MNHNS and CDR2 is SASEGT in the germline V gene. This CDR3 is built from 13 residues. CDR3 sequence reads: CATVKRESGELFF. For the CDR3, the DNA is TGTGCCACGGTCAAGCGGGAGTCCGGGGAGCTGTTTTTT.

This clone was seen many times. The rearrangement joins TRBV29-1 to TRBJ2-5; 10 positions agree with TRBD2. CDR3 length: 15 residues. Trimming took 4 bases from V and 5 from J; bases not matched to a gene: 10. The germline V gene encodes CDR1 SQVTM and CDR2 ANQGSEA. DNA of the CDR3: TGCAGCGTTGTAATGAGCGGGGGGGCCAAGGAGACCCAGTACTTC. The encoded protein is CSVVMSGGAKETQYF.

Many counts were recorded for this clone. The chain employs TRBV6-2 or TRBV6-3 and TRBJ2-2, with 9 positions matching TRBD2. Trimming at V came to 7 bases and at J to 6 bases, leaving 3 bases not matched to a gene. The CDR3 runs to 13 residues. Germline values: CDR1 MNHEY, CDR2 SVGEGT. The chain's CDR3 is CASTSGGSGELFF. In DNA form, the CDR3 reads TGTGCCAGCACCAGCGGGGGGTCCGGGGAGCTGTTTTTT.

Many counts were recorded for this clone. The rearrangement joins TRBV2 to TRBJ2-5; 10 nucleotides line up with TRBD2. Trimming cost V 6 bases and J 5 bases; bases outside gene matches: 9. Germline V lookup: CDR1 SNHLY, CDR2 FYNNEI. The CDR3 sequence is 15 residues long. This CDR3 reads CASSQSGGAGETQYF. The CDR3 nucleotides read TGTGCCAGCAGCCAAAGCGGGGGGGCTGGGGAGACCCAGTACTTC.

This clone has at least ten counts. The CDR3 loop reads CASRQGDEKLFF. CDR3 bases: TGTGCCAGCAGGCAGGGAGATGAAAAACTGTTTTTT. The chain has TRBV28 and TRBJ1-4; D possibly corresponds to TRBD1 (5 bases). The CDR3 has 12 residues. Trimming took off 6 bases at V and 6 bases at J, with 8 bases between the two ends. Germline CDR1 reads MDHEN; CDR2 reads SYDVKM. Complete variable domain (other parts from reference TRBV28 and TRBJ1-4): DVKVTQSSRYLVKRTGEKVFLECVQDMDHENMFWYRQDPGLGLRLIYFSYDVKMKEKGDIPEGYSVSREKKERFSLILESASTNQTSMYLCASRQGDEKLFFGSGTQLSVL.

This rearrangement joins TRBV20-1 to TRBJ1-6, with TRBD1 matching 7 bases. Looked up from germline, CDR1 is DFQATT and CDR2 is SNEGSKA (reference sequence). V lost 0 bases to trimming and J lost 4 bases; unmatched junction nucleotides: 6. This CDR3 region has 16 residues. The CDR3 DNA is TGCAGTGCTAGAGACCTACAGGGGCGGTATAATTCACCCCTCCACTTT. It translates to CSARDLQGRYNSPLHF.